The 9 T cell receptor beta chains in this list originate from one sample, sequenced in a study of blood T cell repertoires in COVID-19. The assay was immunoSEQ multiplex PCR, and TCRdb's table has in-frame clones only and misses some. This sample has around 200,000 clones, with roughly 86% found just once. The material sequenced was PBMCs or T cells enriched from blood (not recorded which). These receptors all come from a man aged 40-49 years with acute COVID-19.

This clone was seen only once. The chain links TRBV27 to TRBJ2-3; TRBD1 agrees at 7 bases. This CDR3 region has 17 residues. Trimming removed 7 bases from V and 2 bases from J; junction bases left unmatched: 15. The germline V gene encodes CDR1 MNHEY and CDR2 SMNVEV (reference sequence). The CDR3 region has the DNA TGTGCCAGCAAAAAGTGGGGTACAGGGGAATTCACAGATACGCAGTATTTT. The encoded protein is CASKKWGTGEFTDTQYF.

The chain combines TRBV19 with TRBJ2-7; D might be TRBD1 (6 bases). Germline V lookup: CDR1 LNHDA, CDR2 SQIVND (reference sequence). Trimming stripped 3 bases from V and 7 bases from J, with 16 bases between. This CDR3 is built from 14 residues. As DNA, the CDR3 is TGTGCCAGTAGTATCCAGGGGTCATTGGGAGAGCAGTACTTC. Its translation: CASSIQGSLGEQYF.

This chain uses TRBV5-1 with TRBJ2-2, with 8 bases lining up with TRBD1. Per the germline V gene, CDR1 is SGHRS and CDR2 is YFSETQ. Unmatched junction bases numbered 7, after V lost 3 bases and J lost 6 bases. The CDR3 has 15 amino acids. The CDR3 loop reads CASSSRTGPPGELFF. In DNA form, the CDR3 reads TGCGCCAGCAGCTCCAGGACAGGGCCGCCCGGGGAGCTGTTTTTT.

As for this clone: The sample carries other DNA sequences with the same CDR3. The CDR3: CASSVGGGTYEQYF. CDR3 coding DNA: TGTGCCAGCAGCGTAGGTGGCGGAACCTACGAGCAGTACTTC. This chain joins TRBV9 and TRBJ2-7; D gene ambiguous. CDR3 length: 14 amino acids. Germline CDR1 is SGDLS and CDR2 is YYNGEE. The ends were cut back, 0 bases at V and 2 bases at J, with 9 bases in the middle.

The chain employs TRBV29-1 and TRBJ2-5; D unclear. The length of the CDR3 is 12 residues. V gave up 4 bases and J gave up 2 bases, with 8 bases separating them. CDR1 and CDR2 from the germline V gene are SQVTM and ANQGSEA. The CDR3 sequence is CSVVYLQETQYF. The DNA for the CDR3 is TGCAGCGTTGTCTATTTACAAGAGACCCAGTACTTC.

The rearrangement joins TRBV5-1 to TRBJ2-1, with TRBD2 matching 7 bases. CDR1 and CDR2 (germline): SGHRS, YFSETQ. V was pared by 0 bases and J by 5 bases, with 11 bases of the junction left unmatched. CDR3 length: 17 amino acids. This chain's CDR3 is CASSLENPRLANNEQFF. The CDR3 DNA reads TGCGCCAGCAGCTTGGAAAATCCGCGACTAGCAAACAATGAGCAGTTCTTC.

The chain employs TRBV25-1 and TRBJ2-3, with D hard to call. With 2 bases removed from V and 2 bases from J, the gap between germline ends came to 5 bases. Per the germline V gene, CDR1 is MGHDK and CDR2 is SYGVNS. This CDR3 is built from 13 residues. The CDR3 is CASSEDNTDTQYF. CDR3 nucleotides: TGTGCCAGCAGTGAAGACAACACAGATACGCAGTATTTT.

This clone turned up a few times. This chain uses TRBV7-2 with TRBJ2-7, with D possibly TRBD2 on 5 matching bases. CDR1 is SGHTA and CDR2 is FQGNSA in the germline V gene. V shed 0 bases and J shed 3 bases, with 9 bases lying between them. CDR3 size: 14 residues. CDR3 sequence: CASSLAPGSYEQYF. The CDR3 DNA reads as TGTGCCAGCAGCTTAGCCCCGGGGAGCTACGAGCAGTACTTC. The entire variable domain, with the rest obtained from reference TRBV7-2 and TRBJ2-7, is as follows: GAGVSQSPSNKVTEKGKDVELRCDPISGHTALYWYRQSLGQGLEFLIYFQGNSAPDKSGLPSDRFSAERTGGSVSTLTIQRTQQEDSAVYLCASSLAPGSYEQYFGPGTRLTVT.

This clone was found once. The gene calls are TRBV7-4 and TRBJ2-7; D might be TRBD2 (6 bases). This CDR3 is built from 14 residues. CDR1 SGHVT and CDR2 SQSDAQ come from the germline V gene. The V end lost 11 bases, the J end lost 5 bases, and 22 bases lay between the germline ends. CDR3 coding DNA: TGTGCCCCTTGGCGGGGCGAGGGACGGGACGAGCAGTACTTC. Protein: CAPWRGEGRDEQYF.